This T cell receptor beta chain was profiled in a study of cytomegalovirus exposure and HLA in healthy donors. Of note for this clone: Its antigen remains unidentified.

Study-wide results and caveats: Evidence from a later analysis indicated that most CMV-associated TCR beta chains looked HLA-restricted. TCR association rates varied by HLA locus in a later analysis, with DRB1 highest and HLA-C lowest.

Germline V lookup: CDR1 SEHNR, CDR2 FQNEAQ (reference sequence). This CDR3 is 12 amino acids long. The trim removed 7 bases at V and 12 bases at J, leaving 9 bases unmatched. All the people who gave samples were healthy bone marrow donors. Each donor was nominally healthy when sampled (though unrecorded immune exposures were likely). PCR primers comprised 60 Vbeta and 13 Jbeta primers. Assay used: immunoSEQ multiplex PCR; TCRdb lists only in-frame clones, some missing. The sample includes 100,000 to 150,000 clones, 15% to 20% of them seen just once. The source of this sequence is a female donor in good health and CMV-seropositive. The V gene is TRBV7-9, the J gene TRBJ1-1, with 9 bases aligning to TRBD1. The sample comprised PBMCs. The CDR3 DNA reads TGTGCCAGCACTGAGACAGGGGGGAAAACTTTCTTT. This gives the protein CASTETGGKTFF.